Following are 19 T cell receptor beta chains from one sample sequenced in a study of technical replicates of blood from several donors. Produced via immunoSEQ multiplex PCR; TCRdb's table is partial and in-frame only. The table records 72,000 or so clones, 94% of them present only once. The sequencing input was T cells isolated from PBMCs. These receptors all stem from a human donor in good health.

V and J are TRBV27 and TRBJ2-7; TRBD2 matches at 11 bases. The CDR3 totals 15 residues. V was clipped by 0 bases and J by 4 bases; unmatched bases: 2. CDR1 and CDR2 (germline): MNHEY, SMNVEV (reference sequence). CDR3 in amino acids: CASSLSGLAGYEQYF. The CDR3 DNA reads TGTGCCAGCAGTTTATCCGGACTAGCGGGTTACGAGCAGTACTTC.

The chain employs TRBV6-6 and TRBJ2-3; D might be TRBD1 (8 bases). Trimming removed 6 bases from V and 3 bases from J, with 19 bases in between. Germline V gene lookup returns CDR1 MNHNY and CDR2 SVGAGI (reference sequence). There are 16 residues in the CDR3. Written as DNA, the CDR3 is TGTGCCAGCAGCTACGGACAGGGAGGGACTACAGATACGCAGTATTTT. As protein: CASSYGQGGTTDTQYF.

The chain carries TRBV9 and TRBJ2-1, with D uncertain. The germline V gene has CDR1 SGDLS and CDR2 YYNGEE. The V end lost 4 bases, the J end lost 2 bases, and 16 bases lay between the germline ends. This CDR3 region has 16 residues. CDR3 loop: CASSKGEFNAYNEQFF. The CDR3 DNA reads as TGTGCCAGCAGCAAAGGAGAGTTCAACGCCTACAATGAGCAGTTCTTC.

This sequence joins TRBV5-1 and TRBJ2-7, with 12 bases that match TRBD1. CDR1 is SGHRS and CDR2 is YFSETQ in the germline V gene. V lost 4 bases to trimming and J lost 7 bases; unmatched junction nucleotides: 9. This CDR3 is 15 amino acids long. CDR3 coding DNA: TGCGCCAGCAGCCGGACGGGACAGGGGGCGCTGGAGCAGTACTTC. It translates to CASSRTGQGALEQYF.

The V call is TRBV7-2, the J call TRBJ1-6; D perhaps matches TRBD1 (5 bases). V gave up 5 bases and J gave up 4 bases, with 12 bases separating them. CDR3 length: 15 residues. The germline V gene encodes CDR1 SGHTA and CDR2 FQGNSA. The chain's CDR3 is CASSPGDRYNSPLHF. CDR3 sequence (DNA): TGTGCCAGCAGCCCCGGCGACAGATATAATTCACCCCTCCACTTT.

The chain recombines TRBV19 with TRBJ1-3, with a possible D match to TRBD1 (6 bases). Germline CDR1 and CDR2: LNHDA and SQIVND (reference sequence). CDR3 length: 15 amino acids. Trimming cost V 5 bases and J 0 bases, with 11 bases left between them. CDR3 DNA: TGTGCCAGTAGTCTCGGGACATCCTCTGGAAACACCATATATTTT. This codes for CASSLGTSSGNTIYF. Looking up the rest from reference TRBV19 and TRBJ1-3 gives the full variable domain: DGGITQSPKYLFRKEGQNVTLSCEQNLNHDAMYWYRQDPGQGLRLIYYSQIVNDFQKGDIAEGYSVSREKKESFPLTVTSAQKNPTAFYLCASSLGTSSGNTIYFGEGSWLTVV.

This clone occurred a few times. The rearrangement links TRBV15 to TRBJ1-1, with D tentatively TRBD1 (6 bases). Germline CDR1 is LNHNV and CDR2 is YYDKDF (reference sequence). The CDR3 totals 15 residues. The germline V and J ends were trimmed by 0 bases and 0 bases, with 8 bases remaining between them. CDR3 region: CATSRETGMNTEAFF. The CDR3 coding sequence is TGTGCCACCAGCAGAGAGACAGGAATGAACACTGAAGCTTTCTTT. Combining the CDR3 with reference TRBV15 and TRBJ1-1 gives the whole variable domain DAMVIQNPRYQVTQFGKPVTLSCSQTLNHNVMYWYQQKSSQAPKLLFHYYDKDFNNEADTPDNFQSRRPNTSFCFLDIRSPGLGDTAMYLCATSRETGMNTEAFFGQGTRLTVV.

The DNA of the CDR3 is TGTGCCAGCAGCGTAACAGGGGATTATGGCTACACCTTC. Amino acid sequence: CASSVTGDYGYTF. The V and J genes are TRBV9 and TRBJ1-2; TRBD1 agrees at 7 bases. V lost 1 base, J lost 5 bases, and 2 bases stayed unmatched. Germline CDR1 is SGDLS and CDR2 is YYNGEE. The CDR3 contains 13 residues.

This clone came up once. The CDR3 bases are TGTGCCAGCAGCTTCGTTTCCAGGGGGCACTCCTACGAGCAGTACTTC. Protein: CASSFVSRGHSYEQYF. J is TRBJ2-7 and V is TRBV11-2; 8 positions agree with TRBD1. V shed 3 bases, J shed 0 bases, and the junction held 7 bases outside the gene matches. CDR1 and CDR2 from the germline V gene are SGHAT and FQNNGV. The CDR3 runs 16 residues.

In nucleotides, the CDR3 is TGTGCCAGCATCCCTAGGTCCGGGGATACGCAGTATTTT. Its translation: CASIPRSGDTQYF. The chain carries TRBV27 and TRBJ2-3; D not certain. Germline CDR1 reads MNHEY; CDR2 reads SMNVEV (reference sequence). The CDR3 spans 13 residues. V was cut by 7 bases and J by 6 bases, with 14 bases left in between.

The rearrangement links TRBV4-3 to TRBJ1-3, with D hard to call. V lost 3 bases and J 4 bases, leaving 7 bases between the germline ends. CDR1 is LGHNA, CDR2 YSLEER, per germline. The CDR3 is made up of 13 amino acids. The CDR3 DNA reads TGCGCCAGCAGCCAGGCAGCGGGAAACACCATATATTTT. Its protein is CASSQAAGNTIYF.

This chain uses TRBV7-3 with TRBJ2-2, with TRBD2 identical over 7 bases. The CDR3 has 15 residues. Germline CDR1 and CDR2: SGHTA and FQGTGA. J lost 6 bases, V lost 2 bases, and 6 bases had no gene match. The CDR3 nucleotides read TGTGCCAGCAGCTTATCGGGGAGGGCTTCCGGGGAGCTGTTTTTT. Translating gives CASSLSGRASGELFF.

The genes are TRBV5-4 and TRBJ2-2; the D gene is possibly TRBD2 (5 bases). Trimming pared 9 bases from V and 5 bases from J, leaving 14 bases between. In germline, CDR1 is SGHNT, CDR2 YYREEE (reference sequence). The CDR3 sequence is 13 residues long. The CDR3 sequence: CAIFNSGTGELFF. DNA of the CDR3: TGTGCCATATTTAATTCGGGGACCGGGGAGCTGTTTTTT.

The chain carries TRBV30 and TRBJ2-7; TRBD1 might be the D (6 bases). V was pared by 2 bases and J by 4 bases, with 15 bases between. The CDR3 totals 14 residues. Germline V lookup: CDR1 GTSNPN, CDR2 SVGIG (reference sequence). CDR3 sequence: CAWSPGTHLYEQYF. The CDR3 bases are TGTGCCTGGAGTCCCGGGACACACCTTTACGAGCAGTACTTC.

The V call is TRBV19, the J call TRBJ1-5; D gene ambiguous. Trimming removed 6 bases from V and 3 bases from J, with 12 bases in between. The CDR3 sequence is 14 residues long. CDR1 and CDR2 (germline): LNHDA, SQIVND (reference sequence). CDR3: CASSLYSINQPQHF. The CDR3 DNA reads as TGTGCCAGTAGCCTCTACTCCATCAATCAGCCCCAGCATTTT.

The chain combines TRBV5-6 with TRBJ2-3; the D gene is possibly TRBD1 (6 bases). Germline V gene lookup returns CDR1 SGHDT and CDR2 YYEEEE. There are 15 residues in the CDR3. V dropped 3 bases and J dropped 2 bases, with 13 bases sitting between them. Here the CDR3 reads CASSWDRDNTDTQYF. The CDR3 DNA sequence: TGTGCCAGCAGCTGGGACCGGGACAACACAGATACGCAGTATTTT.

This clone was detected only once. One junction end does not reproduce the germline sequence, and a read error may be involved. The chain couples TRBV19 to TRBJ2-2; 10 nucleotides line up with TRBD2. Looked up from germline, CDR1 is LNHDA and CDR2 is SQIVND (reference sequence). This CDR3 contains 16 residues. CDR3 loop: CASSSRLAGVTGELFF. CDR3 DNA sequence: TGTGCCAGCAGTAGTAGGCTAGCGGGGGTCACCGGGGAGCTGTTTTTT.

Only a few counts were recorded for this clone. This chain links TRBV7-2 with TRBJ1-5, with 8 bases lining up with TRBD1. Trimming removed 5 bases from V and 3 bases from J; junction bases left unmatched: 6. This CDR3 has 15 residues. CDR1 is SGHTA and CDR2 is FQGNSA in the germline V gene. CDR3 region: CASSLGQGANQPQHF. The DNA of the CDR3 is TGTGCCAGCAGCCTAGGACAGGGAGCCAATCAGCCCCAGCATTTT.

This rearrangement joins TRBV18 to TRBJ2-7; D possibly corresponds to TRBD1 (7 bases). The CDR3 spans 17 residues. Germline V gives CDR1 KGHSH, CDR2 LQKENI. The ends were cut back, 3 bases at V and 3 bases at J, with 21 bases in the middle. Here the CDR3 reads CASSPPQGERAFYEQYF. Written as DNA, the CDR3 is TGTGCCAGCTCACCGCCTCAGGGGGAGCGGGCCTTCTACGAGCAGTACTTC.